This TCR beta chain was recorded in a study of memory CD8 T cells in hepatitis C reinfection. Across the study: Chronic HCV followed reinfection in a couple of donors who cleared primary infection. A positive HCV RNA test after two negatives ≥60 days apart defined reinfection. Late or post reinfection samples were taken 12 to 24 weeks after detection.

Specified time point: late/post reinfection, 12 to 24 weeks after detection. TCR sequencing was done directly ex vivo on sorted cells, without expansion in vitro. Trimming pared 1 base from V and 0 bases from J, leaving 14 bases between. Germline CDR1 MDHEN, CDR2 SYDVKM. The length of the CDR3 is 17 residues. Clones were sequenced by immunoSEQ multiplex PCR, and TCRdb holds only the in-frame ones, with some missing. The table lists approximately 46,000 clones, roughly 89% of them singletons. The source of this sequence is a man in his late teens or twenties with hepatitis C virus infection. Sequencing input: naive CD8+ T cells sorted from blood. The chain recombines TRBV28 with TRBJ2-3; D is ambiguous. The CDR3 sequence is CASSLLFRLGSTDTQYF. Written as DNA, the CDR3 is TGTGCCAGCAGTTTATTGTTTAGGCTAGGCAGCACAGATACGCAGTATTTT.